This TCR beta chain derives from a study of blood T cell repertoires in COVID-19. Study-wide background: Both acute and convalescent COVID-19 samples were obtained from the United States, Italy and Spain.

Participants were aged about 18 to 100 years from 24 US areas. Cohort allocation depended upon clinical history that participants reported. Using immunoSEQ multiplex PCR, the repertoire was profiled, and TCRdb retains in-frame clones only, with some absent. This table holds 250,000 to 400,000 clones, under 90% found once. The length of the CDR3 is 14 residues. Trimming stripped 0 bases from V and 2 bases from J, with 7 bases between. Germline lookup yields CDR1 SNHLY and CDR2 FYNNEI. In this sample, this clone turned up once. The V call is TRBV2, the J call TRBJ1-2; tentatively, D is TRBD1 (5 bases). This sequence was found in a man aged 60-69 years who had recovered from COVID-19. Sample: PBMCs or T cells enriched from blood (not recorded which). CDR3 loop: CASSEATANYGYTF. CDR3 sequence (DNA): TGTGCCAGCAGTGAAGCGACAGCCAACTATGGCTACACCTTC.